This T cell receptor (beta chain) was identified during a study of blood T cell repertoires in COVID-19. Turning to the study itself: Samples representing acute and convalescent COVID-19 were sourced from the United States, Italy and Spain. PBMCs, B-cell-depleted T cells, or T cells were the source of the cDNA or gDNA that made up the material.

In the source study's methods: Reference gene primer amplification yielded estimated nucleated cell counts. TCRdb's table, derived via immunoSEQ multiplex PCR, lists solely in-frame clones and lacks some. For V, J and clone size, that table is used; D and trimming come from the DNA. The sample shows about 50,000 clones, more than 90% of them seen only once. Losses at the gene ends were 3 bases for V and 3 bases for J; bases not matched to a gene: 11. Germline V gene data show CDR1 as DFQATT and CDR2 as SNEGSKA (reference sequence). The CDR3 runs to 17 residues. In this sample, this clone turned up once.

The receptor comes from a woman over 75 with acute or convalescent COVID-19. This rearrangement joins TRBV20-1 to TRBJ2-7; 13 positions match TRBD2. Sequences were obtained from peripheral blood. The CDR3 loop reads CSASTGTSGMLNYEQYF. In nucleotides, the CDR3 is TGCAGTGCTAGTACTGGGACTAGCGGGATGCTCAACTACGAGCAGTACTTC.